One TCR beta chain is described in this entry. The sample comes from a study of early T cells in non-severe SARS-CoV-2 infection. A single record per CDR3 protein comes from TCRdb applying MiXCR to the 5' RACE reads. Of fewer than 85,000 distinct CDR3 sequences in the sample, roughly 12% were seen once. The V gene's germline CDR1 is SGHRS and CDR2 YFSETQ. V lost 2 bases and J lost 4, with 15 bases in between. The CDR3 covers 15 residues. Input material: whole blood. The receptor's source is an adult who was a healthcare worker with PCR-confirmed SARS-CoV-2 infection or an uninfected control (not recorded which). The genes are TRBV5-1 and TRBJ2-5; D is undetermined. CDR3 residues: CASSFLGAVRETQYF. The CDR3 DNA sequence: TGCGCCAGCAGCTTTTTAGGTGCAGTTCGAGAGACCCAGTACTTC.